Presented here are 7 T cell receptor beta chains from one specimen sequenced in a study of blood T cell repertoires in COVID-19 (dated by TCRdb to the early 2020s). Receptor amplification or capture employed the immunoSEQ multiplex PCR assay. Not all clones reach the TCRdb copy of this immuneACCESS table, which keeps in-frame sequences only. Checked studies attribute under half of the gap to unresolved V genes and leave the rest unexplained. The sample table records around 250,000 clones; 86% of these occur just once. The top ten constitute approximately 6.2% of the sample. Sequencing was done on a sample of peripheral blood. The receptor source for this set is a man aged 55 to 70 with acute or convalescent COVID-19.

This chain links TRBV5-8 with TRBJ2-1, with 12 bases fitting TRBD2. V lost 4 bases, J lost 1 base, and 3 bases stayed unmatched. This CDR3 spans 16 amino acids. Germline V gene sequence: CDR1 SGHTS, CDR2 YDEGEE. CDR3 in amino acids: CASSRLAGVSYNEQFF. CDR3 in DNA: TGTGCCAGCAGCCGACTAGCGGGGGTGTCCTACAATGAGCAGTTCTTC.

The table lists this clone with a few counts. V is TRBV5-8 and J is TRBJ1-5, with D perhaps matching TRBD1 (5 bases). V was clipped by 6 bases and J by 0 bases, with 25 bases between them. The length of the CDR3 is 19 residues. Germline V gives CDR1 SGHTS, CDR2 YDEGEE. The CDR3 spells CASNMGYSGRALSNQPQHF. CDR3 sequence (DNA): TGTGCCAGCAACATGGGGTATTCGGGCAGGGCCCTTAGCAATCAGCCCCAGCATTTT.

V is TRBV4-1 and J is TRBJ1-2; weak D call: TRBD1 (6 bases). CDR1 and CDR2 from the germline V gene are MGHRA and YSYEKL. The CDR3 totals 17 residues. With 0 bases removed from V and 0 bases from J, the gap between germline ends came to 14 bases. As DNA, the CDR3 is TGCGCCAGCAGCCAAGACGAAGCGGGGGCTTCTAACTATGGCTACACCTTC. It encodes CASSQDEAGASNYGYTF.

The rearrangement joins TRBV29-1 to TRBJ1-3; 7 bases are shared with TRBD1. The CDR3 totals 16 residues. V was clipped by 5 bases and J by 2 bases; unmatched bases: 12. Germline V gives CDR1 SQVTM, CDR2 ANQGSEA. This CDR3 is CSVTSSPDRAGNTIYF. CDR3 sequence (DNA): TGCAGCGTTACCTCAAGCCCTGACAGGGCTGGAAACACCATATATTTT. Looking up the rest from reference TRBV29-1 and TRBJ1-3 gives the full variable domain: SAVISQKPSRDICQRGTSLTIQCQVDSQVTMMFWYRQQPGQSLTLIATANQGSEATYESGFVIDKFPISRPNLTFSTLTVSNMSPEDSSIYLCSVTSSPDRAGNTIYFGEGSWLTVV.

This chain joins TRBV30 and TRBJ2-1; 13 bases agree with TRBD2. Germline V gene data show CDR1 as GTSNPN and CDR2 as SVGIG (reference sequence). This CDR3 has 17 amino acids. The V segment lost 3 bases and the J segment 1 base; nucleotides outside the gene matches: 6. This CDR3 is CAWRRLAGGASYNEQFF. CDR3 coding DNA: TGTGCCTGGAGACGACTAGCGGGAGGAGCTTCCTACAATGAGCAGTTCTTC.

The chain's CDR3 is CASSLPGGTSGSLAEQYF. The CDR3 region has the DNA TGTGCCAGCAGCTTACCCGGTGGGACTAGCGGGAGTTTGGCCGAGCAGTACTTC. The V call is TRBV5-4, the J call TRBJ2-7; 14 nucleotides align to TRBD2. Germline CDR1 reads SGHNT; CDR2 reads YYREEE (reference sequence). Unmatched junction bases numbered 13, after V lost 2 bases and J lost 6 bases. The CDR3 is made up of 18 amino acids.

The V call is TRBV9, the J call TRBJ1-1; D perhaps matches TRBD1 (6 bases). The length of the CDR3 is 14 residues. Germline V gene lookup returns CDR1 SGDLS and CDR2 YYNGEE. Trimming removed 2 bases at V and 4 bases at J, with 12 bases between. The CDR3 loop reads CASSVLQGSTEAFF. The CDR3 DNA sequence: TGTGCCAGCAGCGTGCTCCAGGGGAGCACTGAAGCTTTCTTT.